This T cell receptor (beta chain) is from a study of T cells expressing NK-cell markers. General study results and limits: Six of the donors carried dominant NKG2C+ clonotypes that took up roughly 1.0-8% of their CD8+ T cells.

Remarks on this clonotype: What it binds is unknown.

Using the 5' RACE reads, TCRdb records one entry per CDR3 protein without DNA. This listing includes about 260,000 distinct CDR3 sequences. Germline CDR1 SGHRS, CDR2 YFSETQ. The CDR3 has 14 residues. The sample taken for sequencing was blood T cells: a sorted CD56 or NKG2C T cell subset, CD4+ or CD8+ T cells, or bulk PBMC T cells (not recorded which). The genes are TRBV5-1 and TRBJ1-1. The sequence came from a woman between 18 and 69 years old in good health. The CDR3 reads CASRDEVKGAEAFF.